Described below is a single TCR beta chain sequence and its context. PCR amplification relied on 60 Vbeta primers (plus 13 Jbeta primers). Using immunoSEQ multiplex PCR, the repertoire was profiled, and TCRdb retains in-frame clones only, with some absent. Altogether about 92,000 clones are present, 60% to 80% being singletons, with the ten largest covering under 8%. This specimen belongs to a study of cytomegalovirus exposure and HLA in healthy donors. The source material was PBMCs. This clonotype originated in a middle-aged man in good health and CMV-seropositive.

The chain's CDR3 is CAWSNIRTGAPAVDGYTF. CDR3 coding DNA: TGTGCCTGGAGTAATATCCGAACAGGGGCCCCAGCTGTGGATGGCTACACCTTC. This chain joins TRBV30 and TRBJ1-2, with TRBD1 matching over 7 bases. CDR3 length equals 18 residues. The junction had 21 bases not matched to a gene; V was cut back by 2 bases and J by 6 bases. Germline V gene sequence: CDR1 GTSNPN, CDR2 SVGIG (reference sequence).